This T cell receptor (beta chain) was sequenced in a study of T-cell reconstitution after alpha-beta-depleted transplantation in children. The germline gives CDR1 SGHVS, CDR2 FNYEAQ. The CDR3 contains 13 residues. Between the trimmed V and J ends, which lost 6 bases and 6 bases, there was a span of 13 bases. Construction of the TCRbeta library involved unique molecular identifiers. From the PCR reads, TCRdb called clonotypes with MiXCR, one entry per CDR3 protein. The sample has more than 85,000 distinct CDR3 sequences, about 9.4% seen once. The gene calls are TRBV7-6 and TRBJ2-3; D not certain. Here the sequenced sample was PBMCs from the stem cell graft donor, taken from the stem cell graft. This sequence originates from a human donor who donated a stem cell graft to a child with acute lymphoblastic leukemia. The CDR3 sequence is CASRRELGDTQYF. In DNA form, the CDR3 reads TGTGCCAGCAGAAGGGAACTCGGGGATACGCAGTATTTT.